The clone carrying this T cell receptor beta chain occurred a few times. These data come from a study of CD8 T cells in ankylosing spondylitis. The V segment lost 8 bases and the J segment 7 bases; nucleotides outside the gene matches: 10. The CDR3 has 14 residues. TCRdb fed the 5' RACE reads into MiXCR, producing one record per CDR3 protein. The profile shows some 240,000 distinct CDR3 sequences, roughly a quarter of them singletons. The sequenced sample was blood, either unsorted or a sorted T cell fraction (not recorded which). This receptor was identified in a male donor with ankylosing spondylitis or in good health (not recorded which). The chain has TRBV12-3 or TRBV12-4 and TRBJ2-1; 8 nucleotides line up with TRBD2. CDR3 loop: CASGPGGQLNEQFF. The CDR3 nucleotides are TGTGCCAGCGGTCCGGGGGGGCAATTGAATGAGCAGTTCTTC.